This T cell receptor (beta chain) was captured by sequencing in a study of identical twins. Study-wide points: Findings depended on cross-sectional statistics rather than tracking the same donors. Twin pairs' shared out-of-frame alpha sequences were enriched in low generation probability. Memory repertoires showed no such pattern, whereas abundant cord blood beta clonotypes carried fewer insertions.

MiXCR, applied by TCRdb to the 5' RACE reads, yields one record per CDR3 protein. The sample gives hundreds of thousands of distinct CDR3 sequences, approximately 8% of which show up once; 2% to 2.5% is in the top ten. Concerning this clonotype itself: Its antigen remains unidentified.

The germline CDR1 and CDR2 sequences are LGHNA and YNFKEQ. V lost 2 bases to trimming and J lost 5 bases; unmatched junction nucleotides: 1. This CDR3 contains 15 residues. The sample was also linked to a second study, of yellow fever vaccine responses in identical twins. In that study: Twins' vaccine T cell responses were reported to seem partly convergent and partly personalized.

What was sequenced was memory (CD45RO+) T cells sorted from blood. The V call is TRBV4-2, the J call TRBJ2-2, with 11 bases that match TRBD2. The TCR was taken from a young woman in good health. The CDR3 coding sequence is TGTGCCAGCAGCCAAACTAGCGGGAGAACCGGGGAGCTGTTTTTT. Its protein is CASSQTSGRTGELFF.